The 21 T cell receptor beta chains in this list originate from one sample, sequenced in a study of response to subunit inactivated influenza vaccine. TCRdb redid the calling of the RT-PCR reads with MiXCR, one entry per CDR3 protein. The table records approximately 160,000 distinct CDR3 sequences, about 10% of them present only once. The material sequenced was CD8+ T cells sorted from PBMCs, taken around 25 months after vaccination. The origin of the receptors is a man aged 50 to 75 who received an inactivated influenza vaccine.

The table lists this clonotype with a few counts. This chain joins TRBV13 and TRBJ1-2, with a tentative D call TRBD1 (5 bases). Trimming pared 5 bases from V and 4 bases from J, leaving 17 bases between. Germline CDR1 is PRHDT and CDR2 is FYEKMQ (reference sequence). The CDR3 loop spans 15 amino acids. The CDR3 loop reads CASSKRGEWTYGYTF. CDR3 DNA: TGTGCCAGCAGCAAACGGGGCGAATGGACCTATGGCTACACCTTC.

This clonotype was seen a few times. The DNA of the CDR3 is TGTGCCAGCAGCTTCATCGGAGCGAGTAGGAGCACAGATACGCAGTATTTT. Translating it yields CASSFIGASRSTDTQYF. V usage is TRBV11-1 and J usage is TRBJ2-3; D remains ambiguous. CDR3 length: 17 residues. From germline, CDR1 is SGHAT and CDR2 FQDESV (reference sequence). V was clipped by 3 bases and J by 0 bases, with 16 bases between them.

This clonotype was seen only a few times. J is TRBJ1-3 and V is TRBV9; 10 bases align to TRBD1. V gave up 2 bases and J gave up 4 bases; unmatched junction bases: 3. The CDR3 consists of 15 residues. Germline V lookup: CDR1 SGDLS, CDR2 YYNGEE. The CDR3, as DNA: TGTGCCAGCAGCGTGGGACAGGGGAGCGGAAACACCATATATTTT. Amino acid sequence: CASSVGQGSGNTIYF.

This clonotype was counted only a few times. The genes are TRBV29-1 and TRBJ2-3, with TRBD1 as a possible D gene (6 bases). The CDR3 sequence is 16 residues long. V was pared by 7 bases and J by 2 bases, with 22 bases between. CDR1 and CDR2 from the germline V gene are SQVTM and ANQGSEA. The CDR3 sequence is CSGRGDRSRHTDTQYF. The CDR3 bases are TGCAGCGGCCGCGGCGACAGGTCTCGACACACAGATACGCAGTATTTT.

By share, this clonotype ranks as medium-sized. The rearrangement joins TRBV6-1 to TRBJ2-3, with D possibly matching TRBD2 (6 bases). CDR1 and CDR2 (germline): MNHNS, SASEGT. The CDR3 is 14 amino acids. V was pared by 7 bases and J by 2 bases, with 13 bases between. The CDR3 sequence is CASMDRGLTDTQYF. Written as DNA, the CDR3 is TGTGCCAGCATGGACCGGGGACTCACAGATACGCAGTATTTT.

The rearrangement joins TRBV28 to TRBJ2-2; TRBD2 agrees at 11 bases. The CDR3 runs to 17 residues. With V trimmed by 1 base and J by 5 bases, 6 bases remained unmatched. Germline CDR1 MDHEN, CDR2 SYDVKM. The CDR3 DNA reads as TGTGCCAGCAGTTTATCGGCTAGCGGGAGGTATACCGGGGAGCTGTTTTTT. Translation: CASSLSASGRYTGELFF.

V is TRBV20-1 and J is TRBJ2-7; 7 positions match TRBD1. CDR3 size: 16 residues. Germline V gene data show CDR1 as DFQATT and CDR2 as SNEGSKA (reference sequence). The V gene end was trimmed by 3 bases and the J gene end by 1 base; junction bases not matched to a gene: 12. CDR3 protein: CSARDYRGRGSYEQYF. CDR3 DNA sequence: TGCAGTGCTAGGGATTACAGGGGAAGAGGGTCCTACGAGCAGTACTTC.

The rearrangement joins TRBV14 to TRBJ1-2, with D maybe TRBD1 (6 bases). V gave up 4 bases and J gave up 4 bases, with 16 bases separating them. This CDR3 contains 15 residues. Germline V gene lookup returns CDR1 SGHDN and CDR2 FVKESK. The CDR3 sequence is CASSPLTGQIYGYTF. The CDR3 DNA follows: TGTGCCAGCAGCCCCCTAACTGGACAGATCTATGGCTACACCTTC.

V usage is TRBV5-1 and J usage is TRBJ2-7, with D hard to call. This CDR3 is 13 amino acids long. Trimming removed 2 bases from V and 5 bases from J, with 11 bases in between. Germline loops: CDR1 SGHRS, CDR2 YFSETQ. The chain's CDR3 is CASSFTTAHEQYF. CDR3 DNA: TGCGCCAGCAGCTTCACCACGGCCCACGAGCAGTACTTC.

The sample holds a few counts of this clonotype. The chain combines TRBV9 with TRBJ2-3; possibly TRBD1 for D (5 bases). Germline values: CDR1 SGDLS, CDR2 YYNGEE. The V and J ends lost 3 bases and 4 bases respectively, with 12 bases between them. The CDR3 runs to 14 residues. The CDR3 DNA sequence: TGTGCCAGCAGCGCCACAGGATCCGCAGATACGCAGTATTTT. It translates to CASSATGSADTQYF.

The sample holds a few counts of this clonotype. For the CDR3, the DNA is TGTGCCACCAGCATAGGACTAGCGGGAGTCACGGATACGCAGTATTTT. Protein product: CATSIGLAGVTDTQYF. V gene TRBV15 combines with J gene TRBJ2-3, with 13 bases identical to TRBD2. Germline V lookup: CDR1 LNHNV, CDR2 YYDKDF (reference sequence). The V segment lost 4 bases and the J segment 6 bases; nucleotides outside the gene matches: 7. This CDR3 spans 16 amino acids.

The chain is built from TRBV5-6 and TRBJ2-7; a possible D gene is TRBD1 (6 bases). Trimming took 0 bases from V and 2 from J, leaving 9 bases between them. The length of the CDR3 is 14 residues. From germline, CDR1 is SGHDT and CDR2 YYEEEE. This CDR3 is CASSLAGQTYEQYF. DNA for the CDR3: TGTGCCAGCAGCTTGGCCGGACAGACCTACGAGCAGTACTTC. The full variable domain, completed using reference TRBV5-6 and TRBJ2-7, is DAGVTQSPTHLIKTRGQQVTLRCSPKSGHDTVSWYQQALGQGPQFIFQYYEEEERQRGNFPDRFSGHQFPNYSSELNVNALLLGDSALYLCASSLAGQTYEQYFGPGTRLTVT.

This clonotype appeared many times. V is TRBV18 and J is TRBJ1-2, with 11 bases that match TRBD1. Germline V CDR1 and CDR2: KGHSH, LQKENI. The length of the CDR3 is 16 residues. J was trimmed by 3 bases and V by 3 bases; bases with no gene match: 6. The CDR3 sequence: CASSPRRGQGDYGYTF. The CDR3 DNA sequence: TGTGCCAGCTCACCTAGACGGGGACAGGGGGACTATGGCTACACCTTC.

This clonotype was counted between two and nine times. The chain carries TRBV7-8 and TRBJ1-1; weak D call: TRBD1 (6 bases). CDR1 and CDR2 from the germline V gene are SGHVS and FQNEAQ. The CDR3 sequence is 17 residues long. Trimming removed 1 base from V and 4 bases from J, with 19 bases in between. The CDR3 sequence is CASSLEGGAGVATEAFF. Written as DNA, the CDR3 is TGTGCCAGCAGCTTAGAGGGGGGTGCAGGGGTCGCCACTGAAGCTTTCTTT. Drawing the rest from reference TRBV7-8 and TRBJ1-1, the complete variable domain is GAGVSQSPRYKVAKRGQDVALRCDPISGHVSLFWYQQALGQGPEFLTYFQNEAQLDKSGLPSDRFFAERPEGSVSTLKIQRTQQEDSAVYLCASSLEGGAGVATEAFFGQGTRLTVV.

This clonotype was recorded at least ten times. The J gene is TRBJ2-7, the V gene TRBV18; D is unresolved. CDR3 size: 13 residues. V was cut by 2 bases and J by 5 bases, with 10 bases left in between. Germline V gene lookup returns CDR1 KGHSH and CDR2 LQKENI. CDR3 DNA: TGTGCCAGCTCACCAGTAGTTCTGAACGAGCAGTACTTC. Translated, it gives CASSPVVLNEQYF.

The chain recombines TRBV13 with TRBJ1-1; D is undetermined. The germline gives CDR1 PRHDT, CDR2 FYEKMQ (reference sequence). Trimming cost V 5 bases and J 6 bases, with 7 bases left between them. The CDR3 length is 11 residues. The CDR3 bases are TGTGCCAGCAGCGGCCGTCCTGAAGCTTTCTTT. The encoded protein is CASSGRPEAFF.

This rearrangement joins TRBV20-1 to TRBJ2-2, with TRBD2 matching 14 bases. The trim removed 0 bases at V and 3 bases at J, leaving 3 bases unmatched. The germline gives CDR1 DFQATT, CDR2 SNEGSKA (reference sequence). There are 17 residues in the CDR3. CDR3 region: CSAREGLAGGHTGELFF. DNA for the CDR3: TGCAGTGCTAGAGAAGGACTAGCGGGGGGTCACACCGGGGAGCTGTTTTTT.

A few counts support this clonotype. J is TRBJ1-5 and V is TRBV7-8; 7 bases line up with TRBD1. V dropped 1 base and J dropped 7; count of bases not matched to a gene: 10. Germline V CDR1 and CDR2: SGHVS, FQNEAQ. The CDR3 length is 16 residues. The CDR3 DNA reads as TGTGCCAGCAGCTTAGGATACAGGGGTTTGGGCCAGCCCCAGCATTTT. Translated, it gives CASSLGYRGLGQPQHF.

This clonotype was recorded many times. The chain joins TRBV20-1 to TRBJ2-7; TRBD2 aligns across 9 bases. The V segment lost 0 bases and the J segment 3 bases; nucleotides outside the gene matches: 6. This CDR3 is 15 amino acids long. Germline CDR1 DFQATT, CDR2 SNEGSKA (reference sequence). In nucleotides, the CDR3 is TGCAGTGCTAGAGATGTGCGGGAGGGATACTACGAGCAGTACTTC. Translated: CSARDVREGYYEQYF.

This clonotype has more than one count but fewer than ten. V is TRBV7-9 and J is TRBJ2-1, with 13 bases fitting TRBD2. V was pared by 5 bases and J by 3 bases, with 7 bases of the junction left unmatched. The V gene's germline CDR1 is SEHNR and CDR2 FQNEAQ (reference sequence). This CDR3 is built from 17 residues. Here the CDR3 reads CASSPGLAGAVYNEQFF. CDR3 DNA: TGTGCCAGCAGCCCAGGACTAGCGGGGGCGGTCTACAATGAGCAGTTCTTC.

This clonotype was observed many times. The chain joins TRBV6-1 to TRBJ2-7; D is uncertain. Trimming left V 10 bases short and J 0 bases short, with 16 bases between. The CDR3 sequence is 14 residues long. Germline V CDR1 and CDR2: MNHNS, SASEGT. The CDR3 spells CATLLIRSSYEQYF. The CDR3 coding sequence is TGTGCCACCCTGCTGATCCGGTCCTCCTACGAGCAGTACTTC.